This entry describes one T cell receptor beta chain. This clonotype was recorded a few times. No cognate antigen has been identified for it. Nothing much larger sits one base from this clone, and base qualities are not available. CDR1 and CDR2 (MNHEY, SVGAGI) derive from the germline V gene. The V end loses 2 bases and the J end loses 2 bases, and a stretch of 10 bases separates them. From cysteine to phenylalanine, the CDR3 is 14 amino acids long. The entry retains the CDR3 DNA only, 42 bases that are in frame from base 1. This record belongs to a study of T cells in Graves' hyperthyroidism and ophthalmopathy (dated by TCRdb to 2018 to 2020). About the full investigation: Peripheral blood samples were taken at the time of initial diagnosis, prior to any treatment. To identify distinguishing TCR V-J signatures, a discovery cohort of around 100 patients was used, comprising 43 with Graves' ophthalmopathy and roughly 60 with stable Graves' hyperthyroidism. An independent validation cohort of around 20 hyperthyroidism patients and approximately 16 patients who later progressed to ophthalmopathy tested prospective prediction of ophthalmopathy. For training and testing, the 100 or so patients in the discovery cohort were randomly divided in a 7:3 ratio. In about six Graves' hyperthyroidism patients, the study also compared T-cell repertoires from thyroid tissue with T-cell repertoires from blood. After sampling, hyperthyroidism patients received methimazole starting at 30 mg daily, and ophthalmopathy patients received high-dose intravenous methylprednisolone. The paper reports TCR Vbeta CDR3 sequencing of 130 to 150 peripheral blood samples: 40 or so ophthalmopathy, approximately 74 hyperthyroidism and 17 progressor patients. The investigation overall reported the following: Most expanded thyroid clonotypes (frequency above 0.001) were also detected in blood, suggesting blood repertoires may reflect thyroid immune responses. In cross-validation, a model built on a 13 V-J signature told ophthalmopathy apart from stable hyperthyroidism with 87.88% sensitivity and roughly 83% specificity, and in testing the same model reached 80%/75%. No statistical method was used to set the sample size in advance, and investigators knew the group allocation. In validation, the model predicted progression to ophthalmopathy with about 71% sensitivity and roughly 72% specificity, a median of roughly seven months before onset.

Moderately to severely active disease, a Clinical Activity Score of at least 3, a NOSPECS grade of at least 4, and a duration under 3 months were present in ophthalmopathy patients. The study excluded patients with uncontrolled infections, other autoimmune diseases, pregnancy or lactation. Diagnoses were based on clinical symptoms, serum thyroxine and TRAb, thyroid ultrasound and orbital computed tomography. PBMCs were isolated from about 9.2 ml of fresh peripheral blood by Ficoll-Paque density gradient centrifugation. Total RNA was extracted using Trizol reagent, and RNA quality was assessed on an Agilent 2100 Bioanalyzer. TCR beta CDR3 regions were amplified from RNA transcripts. For the first round of RT-PCR on the TCR CDR3, the HTBI primer set was used together with the Qiagen OneStep RT-PCR kit. Libraries were constructed in a second round of multiplex PCR, after which size selection and purification were performed. Libraries were sequenced paired-end with 100 bp reads on an Illumina HiSeq2000. Regarding the original processing steps: SOAPnuke was used to process the raw data, with reads discarded if the reads contained adapters or uncalled bases, had a mean Phred below 15, or lacked an exact constant-primer or identifier match. COPE v1.2.5 was used to merge the high-quality paired reads, and each unique nucleotide sequence was defined as a clonotype. MiTCR v1.1 was used to align the clonotypes against IMGT TRBV, TRBD and TRBJ reference segments. The analysis was restricted to V-J combinations with a frequency above 0.0001, which together covered 99.2% of the repertoires. The TCS score was defined as F50 (clonal expansion) divided by E x V (chaos), with BLOSUM62-based TCRdist calculated between CDR3 peptides within each V-J. Welch's t-statistics and random forest reduced just over 500 V-J features to 10 to 15, which were used in a naive Bayes classifier (R e1071). TCRdb ran its own pipeline on the public reads, namely fastp trimming at Q25 and MiXCR clone calling, and kept in-frame beta chains. Duplicate CDR3 protein sequences are folded into a single record with the most common DNA and genes. These V and J calls originate from TCRdb's pipeline instead of the authors' own analysis. The sample table contains a few hundred thousand distinct CDR3 sequences; only one count was recorded for roughly 22% of them. Jointly, the top ten make up about 49% of the sample.

The specimen sequenced was blood. This TCR derives from a woman between 70 and 85 years old with Graves' ophthalmopathy. This receptor chain uses TRBV6-5 and TRBJ2-7; no D gene can be assigned with confidence. This receptor carries the CDR3 CASSYNRATYEQYF. In nucleotide form, the sequence is TGTGCCAGCAGTTACAATCGGGCAACCTACGAGCAGTACTTC.